Listed here are 30 T cell receptor beta chains from one sample, sequenced in a study of CD8+ T cells in alopecia areata. Extraction and reverse transcription of RNA yielded cDNA as the sequencing template. TCRdb keeps only in-frame clones here, not all; method: immunoSEQ multiplex PCR. The profile shows about 210,000 clones, around two fifths of them singletons. Indicated treatment: oral pan-JAK inhibitor, 5-10 mg twice daily. Sequences were derived from CD4+ T cells sorted from blood, sampled around week 30, from a patient treated with tofacitinib. The source of these receptors is a human donor with alopecia areata.

The chain joins TRBV9 to TRBJ1-1; 9 bases map to TRBD1. Germline loops: CDR1 SGDLS, CDR2 YYNGEE. The CDR3 consists of 16 residues. Unmatched junction bases numbered 8, after V lost 2 bases and J lost 3 bases. This CDR3 is CASSVSSRTGDTEAFF. The DNA of the CDR3 is TGTGCCAGCAGCGTCTCAAGTCGGACAGGGGACACTGAAGCTTTCTTT.

The chain uses TRBV30 and TRBJ2-1; 10 bases are a match to TRBD1. The germline gives CDR1 GTSNPN, CDR2 SVGIG (reference sequence). V gave up 4 bases and J gave up 7 bases; unmatched junction bases: 10. The CDR3 totals 15 residues. The CDR3 loop is CAWNTGQGVGNEQFF. The DNA of the CDR3 is TGTGCCTGGAATACCGGACAGGGGGTAGGGAATGAGCAGTTCTTC.

J is TRBJ1-1 and V is TRBV10-3; D unresolved. Trimming removed 5 bases from V and 1 base from J, with 8 bases in between. The CDR3 length is 13 residues. CDR1 ENHRY and CDR2 SYGVKD come from the germline V gene. This chain's CDR3 is CAISRSGNTEAFF. The CDR3 DNA reads as TGTGCCATCAGTAGATCGGGGAACACTGAAGCTTTCTTT.

V is TRBV7-9 and J is TRBJ2-3; a possible D gene is TRBD2 (6 bases). V lost 7 bases and J lost 5, with 16 bases in between. The germline CDR1 and CDR2 sequences are SEHNR and FQNEAQ (reference sequence). This CDR3 has 14 amino acids. This chain's CDR3 is CASTPSLGGDTQYF. CDR3 bases: TGTGCCAGCACCCCATCCCTGGGGGGAGATACGCAGTATTTT.

A word on this clone: The junction and the germline gene differ at one end; a read error may be behind it. V is TRBV7-2 and J is TRBJ2-1, with 12 bases aligning to TRBD1. The CDR3 is made up of 14 amino acids. Germline V gene data show CDR1 as SGHTA and CDR2 as FQGNSA. The CDR3 here is CASSSQRDRGLEVF. As DNA, the CDR3 is TGTGCCAGCAGCTCGCAGAGGGACAGGGGGCTGGAGGTCTTC.

This clone was seen once. This chain uses TRBV6-1 with TRBJ1-2; 10 bases fit TRBD1. With V trimmed by 10 bases and J by 6 bases, 5 bases remained unmatched. There are 12 residues in the CDR3. The V gene's germline CDR1 is MNHNS and CDR2 SASEGT. The CDR3 DNA reads as TGTGCCATTTCCGGGACAGGGGATGGCTACACCTTC. This codes for CAISGTGDGYTF.

The chain has TRBV30 and TRBJ2-2; D might be TRBD2 (5 bases). The CDR3 totals 14 residues. In germline, CDR1 is GTSNPN, CDR2 SVGIG (reference sequence). The germline V and J ends were trimmed by 1 base and 2 bases, with 8 bases remaining between them. The CDR3 here is CAWSEDLNTGELFF. The CDR3 DNA is TGTGCCTGGAGTGAGGACTTAAACACCGGGGAGCTGTTTTTT.

The gene calls are TRBV7-3 and TRBJ2-3, with 9 nucleotides matching TRBD2. Germline V CDR1 and CDR2: SGHTA, FQGTGA. V was clipped by 8 bases and J by 3 bases; unmatched bases: 12. CDR3 length: 16 amino acids. This chain's CDR3 is CASGRSGGPATDTQYF. The CDR3 DNA reads TGTGCCAGCGGCCGGAGCGGGGGGCCTGCTACAGATACGCAGTATTTT.

There are a few counts of this clone. The chain recombines TRBV18 with TRBJ2-2; a weak D match, TRBD1 (5 bases). Trimming took 2 bases from V and 7 from J, leaving 8 bases between them. Per germline, CDR1 KGHSH and CDR2 LQKENI. This CDR3 is built from 13 residues. The CDR3 protein is CASSPGAYGELFF. CDR3 coding DNA: TGTGCCAGCTCACCAGGGGCATACGGGGAGCTGTTTTTT.

This clone appeared a few times. The chain combines TRBV2 with TRBJ2-3; D is undetermined. The germline V gene encodes CDR1 SNHLY and CDR2 FYNNEI. V was trimmed by 5 bases and J by 3 bases, leaving 18 bases between them. This CDR3 spans 16 amino acids. Here the CDR3 DNA reads TGTGCCAGCAGTCATGTACCGACGCTGCGGACAGATACGCAGTATTTT. This codes for CASSHVPTLRTDTQYF.

The table lists this clone with a count of one. This chain connects TRBV7-8 to TRBJ2-7, with a possible D match to TRBD2 (6 bases). Trimming stripped 5 bases from V and 0 bases from J, with 14 bases between. There are 15 residues in the CDR3. Per germline, CDR1 SGHVS and CDR2 FQNEAQ. CDR3: CASSPYAGLSYEQYF. The CDR3 DNA reads TGTGCCAGCAGCCCTTATGCGGGACTCTCCTACGAGCAGTACTTC.

This clone was counted only a few times. This chain connects TRBV6-6 to TRBJ2-4; a possible D gene is TRBD2 (5 bases). Trimming stripped 2 bases from V and 0 bases from J, with 11 bases between. From germline, CDR1 is MNHNY and CDR2 SVGAGI (reference sequence). The CDR3 totals 16 residues. For the CDR3, the DNA is TGTGCCAGCAGTTACCCAGGACGGGAAGCCAAAAACATTCAGTACTTC. As protein: CASSYPGREAKNIQYF.

The chain links TRBV30 to TRBJ2-5; D possibly uses TRBD1 or TRBD2 (6 bases each). CDR3 size: 15 residues. Germline V gives CDR1 GTSNPN, CDR2 SVGIG (reference sequence). V shed 3 bases and J shed 8 bases, with 22 bases lying between them. In DNA, the CDR3 is TGTGCCTGGAGGATTTGGCGGAGGGGGGCTCTAACCCAGTACTTC. It encodes CAWRIWRRGALTQYF. The variable domain in full, completed from reference TRBV30 and TRBJ2-5, reads SQTIHQWPATLVQPVGSPLSLECTVEGTSNPNLYWYRQAAGRGLQLLFYSVGIGQISSEVPQNLSASRPQDRQFILSSKKLLLSDSGFYLCAWRIWRRGALTQYFGPGTRLLVL.

This clone was counted only a few times. The V call is TRBV7-2, the J call TRBJ1-6; D gene unclear. Trimming pared 8 bases from V and 11 bases from J, leaving 10 bases between. This CDR3 contains 11 residues. Germline CDR1 SGHTA, CDR2 FQGNSA. CDR3 sequence (DNA): TGTGCCAGCCTTATAGGTCCACCCCTCCACTTT. Its translation is CASLIGPPLHF.

The CDR3 DNA reads as TGCGCCAGCAGCTTGGCCGACAGGGTTGGGGCCAACGTCCTGACTTTC. It translates to CASSLADRVGANVLTF. The rearrangement joins TRBV5-1 to TRBJ2-6, with 7 bases matching TRBD1. Germline CDR1 is SGHRS and CDR2 is YFSETQ. V dropped 0 bases and J dropped 3; count of bases not matched to a gene: 3. This CDR3 region has 16 residues.

This clone was counted only a few times. V and J are TRBV15 and TRBJ2-3, with 7 bases aligning to TRBD2. The CDR3 consists of 13 residues. J gave up 1 base and V 5 bases, and 0 bases lay outside the gene matches. The germline CDR1 and CDR2 sequences are LNHNV and YYDKDF (reference sequence). The chain's CDR3 is CATSGGGTDTQYF. The CDR3 nucleotides read TGTGCCACCAGCGGGGGGGGCACAGATACGCAGTATTTT.

This clone was observed a handful of times. The chain is built from TRBV29-1 and TRBJ2-4; D gene unclear. V lost 5 bases, J lost 5 bases, and 13 bases lay in between. The CDR3 is 13 amino acids. CDR1 and CDR2 (germline): SQVTM, ANQGSEA. CDR3 residues: CSVTVSGQNIQYF. In DNA form, the CDR3 reads TGCAGCGTTACCGTCTCGGGCCAAAACATTCAGTACTTC.

CDR3 sequence: CAWTFGDTHYEQYF. The CDR3 DNA follows: TGTGCCTGGACCTTTGGGGACACCCACTACGAGCAGTACTTC. The chain employs TRBV30 and TRBJ2-7; D might be TRBD1 (6 bases). The CDR3 runs 14 residues. Germline CDR1 and CDR2: GTSNPN and SVGIG (reference sequence). V was shortened by 4 bases and J by 3 bases, with 16 bases between the two germline ends.

This clone was detected ten times or more. The chain couples TRBV15 to TRBJ2-1; 9 bases match TRBD2. After removal of 6 bases from V and 4 bases from J, the junction contained 7 bases not matched to a gene. The CDR3 covers 15 residues. Per the germline V gene, CDR1 is LNHNV and CDR2 is YYDKDF (reference sequence). The CDR3 is CATSSRGRAYNEQFF. The DNA for the CDR3 is TGTGCCACCAGTTCTCGCGGGAGGGCATACAATGAGCAGTTCTTC.

The V and J genes are TRBV7-6 and TRBJ1-2; 11 bases align to TRBD1. This CDR3 has 14 residues. Trimming removed 5 bases from V and 3 bases from J; junction bases left unmatched: 2. The germline V gene encodes CDR1 SGHVS and CDR2 FNYEAQ. This CDR3 is CASSRDRGDYGYTF. As DNA, the CDR3 is TGTGCCAGCAGCCGGGACAGGGGGGACTATGGCTACACCTTC.

The chain has TRBV29-1 and TRBJ2-3; the D gene is possibly TRBD1 (5 bases). Germline V gene lookup returns CDR1 SQVTM and CDR2 ANQGSEA. V was clipped by 3 bases and J by 4 bases, with 11 bases between them. This CDR3 is 13 amino acids long. The CDR3 protein is CSVEGRVSDTQYF. CDR3 nucleotides: TGCAGCGTTGAGGGCAGGGTATCAGATACGCAGTATTTT.

The chain joins TRBV9 to TRBJ1-1; D call uncertain. Trimming cost V 0 bases and J 11 bases, with 17 bases left between them. The CDR3 loop spans 14 amino acids. Germline CDR1 is SGDLS and CDR2 is YYNGEE. The CDR3 reads CASSVVPETAGAFF. The CDR3 nucleotides read TGTGCCAGCAGCGTAGTCCCAGAAACCGCGGGGGCTTTCTTT.

This rearrangement joins TRBV6-6 to TRBJ2-3; D remains ambiguous. The CDR3 has 11 residues. CDR1 and CDR2 from the germline V gene are MNHNY and SVGAGI (reference sequence). Trimming shortened V by 10 bases and J by 2 bases, and 7 bases separated the two germline ends. The CDR3 protein is CATRLTDTQYF. The DNA for the CDR3 is TGTGCCACCCGACTCACAGATACGCAGTATTTT.

This clone occurred a few times. The chain combines TRBV29-1 with TRBJ2-3, with TRBD2 as a possible D gene (6 bases). The CDR3 is 11 residues long. Germline assignment: CDR1 SQVTM and CDR2 ANQGSEA. V lost 5 bases, J lost 6 bases, and 9 bases lay in between. The CDR3 DNA reads as TGCAGCGTTCTAGGGAGGGATACGCAGTATTTT. Protein product: CSVLGRDTQYF.

The gene calls are TRBV29-1 and TRBJ1-1; weak D call: TRBD1 (6 bases). V was trimmed by 7 bases and J by 5 bases, leaving 23 bases between them. This CDR3 has 15 residues. The germline V gene has CDR1 SQVTM and CDR2 ANQGSEA. In nucleotides, the CDR3 is TGCAGCGCCAAGGGGGGGGGCCACCTGGGAACTGAAGCTTTCTTT. Protein product: CSAKGGGHLGTEAFF.

This clone was observed many times. The V call is TRBV2, the J call TRBJ2-1, with D unresolved. CDR1 SNHLY and CDR2 FYNNEI come from the germline V gene. This CDR3 has 15 amino acids. V was cut by 4 bases and J by 2 bases, with 12 bases left in between. CDR3 nucleotides: TGTGCCAGCAGTGGATCCGGCCTCACCTACAATGAGCAGTTCTTC. Translating it yields CASSGSGLTYNEQFF. Based on the CDR3 plus reference TRBV2 and TRBJ2-1, the full variable domain is EPEVTQTPSHQVTQMGQEVILRCVPISNHLYFYWYRQILGQKVEFLVSFYNNEISEKSEIFDDQFSVERPDGSNFTLKIRSTKLEDSAMYFCASSGSGLTYNEQFFGPGTRLTVL.

This clone was counted between two and nine times. The sample has other DNA sequences that encode this CDR3 too. The V and J genes are TRBV30 and TRBJ2-1; D gene uncertain. There are 11 residues in the CDR3. Looked up from germline, CDR1 is GTSNPN and CDR2 is SVGIG (reference sequence). Trimming stripped 1 base from V and 7 bases from J, with 5 bases between. CDR3 region: CAWSGINEQFF. The CDR3 DNA reads TGTGCCTGGAGTGGTATAAATGAGCAGTTCTTC.

This chain uses TRBV29-1 with TRBJ2-3; 8 nucleotides match TRBD1. CDR1 and CDR2 (germline): SQVTM, ANQGSEA. With V trimmed by 4 bases and J by 3 bases, 6 bases remained unmatched. CDR3 length equals 14 residues. The CDR3 protein is CSVAGQGGTDTQYF. The CDR3 nucleotides are TGCAGCGTTGCCGGACAGGGTGGGACAGATACGCAGTATTTT.

This chain links TRBV29-1 with TRBJ1-1; D is perhaps TRBD1 (5 bases). V shed 3 bases and J shed 4 bases, with 18 bases lying between them. In germline, CDR1 is SQVTM, CDR2 ANQGSEA. This CDR3 is built from 15 residues. The CDR3 loop is CSVDLPGRWVTEAFF. The CDR3, as DNA: TGCAGCGTTGATCTTCCAGGGCGTTGGGTCACTGAAGCTTTCTTT. Supplemented by reference TRBV29-1 and TRBJ1-1, the full variable domain reads SAVISQKPSRDICQRGTSLTIQCQVDSQVTMMFWYRQQPGQSLTLIATANQGSEATYESGFVIDKFPISRPNLTFSTLTVSNMSPEDSSIYLCSVDLPGRWVTEAFFGQGTRLTVV.

V is TRBV30 and J is TRBJ2-3; unclear D gene. V was clipped by 4 bases and J by 6 bases, with 8 bases between them. This CDR3 region has 11 residues. Germline loops: CDR1 GTSNPN, CDR2 SVGIG (reference sequence). This chain's CDR3 is CAWTPGDTQYF. The CDR3 DNA sequence: TGTGCCTGGACCCCCGGGGATACGCAGTATTTT.